A selection of T cell receptor beta chains follows, all from one sample in a study of T-cell memory formation after mild COVID-19. In TCRdb, the 5' RACE reads were re-called with MiXCR into one record per CDR3 protein. The sample lists about 560,000 distinct CDR3 sequences; around 17% were seen once. The source material was PBMCs or a T cell subset sorted from them (not recorded which). These receptors were collected from an adult woman who had mild COVID-19 (a few samples of this study predate the infection). Cell type and time point are not known. CDR3s include the opening cysteine and the closing phenylalanine or tryptophan.

J gene: TRBJ2-3
V gene: TRBV11-2
CDR3 protein: CASSLLLAESTDTQYF

J gene: TRBJ1-2
V gene: TRBV5-1
CDR3 protein: CASSFEPGQSAGYGYTF

J gene: TRBJ2-4
V gene: TRBV6-6
CDR3 protein: CAIDEGRKNIQYF

J gene: TRBJ1-2
V gene: TRBV7-8
CDR3 protein: CASSLGQTLNYGYTF

J gene: TRBJ2-7
V gene: TRBV4-1
CDR3 protein: CASSPTVKPLEQYF

J gene: TRBJ2-7
V gene: TRBV16
CDR3 protein: CASSREGTLTYEQYF

J gene: TRBJ2-5
V gene: TRBV7-9
CDR3 protein: CASTRGSETQYF

J gene: TRBJ2-7
V gene: TRBV3-1
CDR3 protein: CASSRGGSGSYEQYF

J gene: TRBJ2-7
V gene: TRBV29-1
CDR3 protein: CSVEDLYLDEQYF

J gene: TRBJ1-2
V gene: TRBV6-5
CDR3 protein: CASSYSVRGQPHFGYTF

J gene: TRBJ2-3
V gene: TRBV28
CDR3 protein: CASSLGVAGGSTDTQYF

J gene: TRBJ2-7
V gene: TRBV20-1
CDR3 protein: CSASLAGGLYEQYF

J gene: TRBJ2-1
V gene: TRBV3-1
CDR3 protein: CASSERGFSYNEQFF

J gene: TRBJ1-2
V gene: TRBV12-3/TRBV12-4
CDR3 protein: CASSSVRSHGYTF

J gene: TRBJ2-4
V gene: TRBV2
CDR3 protein: CASSDQGQVDIQYF

J gene: TRBJ2-5
V gene: TRBV4-1
CDR3 protein: CASSQGDRGQETQYF

J gene: TRBJ1-3
V gene: TRBV7-9
CDR3 protein: CASSLEGNTIYF

J gene: TRBJ2-1
V gene: TRBV27
CDR3 protein: CASSPVRDNRQSSYNEQFF

J gene: TRBJ2-7
V gene: TRBV4-1
CDR3 protein: CASSQVLTGETNEQYF

J gene: TRBJ2-7
V gene: TRBV18
CDR3 protein: CASSPPSGIYEQYF

J gene: TRBJ2-2
V gene: TRBV6-5
CDR3 protein: CASNPEGGWHGELFF

J gene: TRBJ2-7
V gene: TRBV6-2/TRBV6-3
CDR3 protein: CASTDSPYEQYF

J gene: TRBJ2-7
V gene: TRBV29-1
CDR3 protein: CSVDDRGDEQYF

J gene: TRBJ1-3
V gene: TRBV12-3/TRBV12-4
CDR3 protein: CASSHPLGDGPSGNTIYF

J gene: TRBJ2-1
V gene: TRBV3-1
CDR3 protein: CASSQRSLGEQFF

J gene: TRBJ2-3
V gene: TRBV5-6
CDR3 protein: CASSLRATGMSTDTQYF

J gene: TRBJ2-1
V gene: TRBV11-1
CDR3 protein: CASSPSSGSYNEQFF

J gene: TRBJ2-1
V gene: TRBV7-3
CDR3 protein: CASSLAASAEQFF

J gene: TRBJ1-5
V gene: TRBV5-1
CDR3 protein: CASSLEGGAGNQPQHF

J gene: TRBJ2-1
V gene: TRBV12-3/TRBV12-4
CDR3 protein: CAVRRRLGIGEQFF

J gene: TRBJ1-1
V gene: TRBV3-1
CDR3 protein: CASSQARGANTEAFF

J gene: TRBJ2-3
V gene: TRBV6-5
CDR3 protein: CASSYKQTSTDTQYF

J gene: TRBJ1-1
V gene: TRBV5-1
CDR3 protein: CASSLGQGADEAFF

J gene: TRBJ2-3
V gene: TRBV24-1
CDR3 protein: CATSDLDKPGGTQYF

J gene: TRBJ2-6
V gene: TRBV13
CDR3 protein: CASSSGTTGANVLTF

J gene: TRBJ2-1
V gene: TRBV3-1
CDR3 protein: CASSQRREQFF

J gene: TRBJ2-3
V gene: TRBV15
CDR3 protein: CATALASTDTQYF

J gene: TRBJ2-1
V gene: TRBV5-1
CDR3 protein: CASSRGGGGALNEQFF

J gene: TRBJ1-2
V gene: TRBV14
CDR3 protein: CASSQVPTGPYGYTF

J gene: TRBJ1-6
V gene: TRBV30
CDR3 protein: CAWSLGSSYNSPLHF

J gene: TRBJ2-3
V gene: TRBV9
CDR3 protein: CASSAGGYNTDTQYF

J gene: TRBJ2-1
V gene: TRBV24-1
CDR3 protein: CATSGPSVYGGNEQFF

J gene: TRBJ2-1
V gene: TRBV12-3/TRBV12-4
CDR3 protein: CASRPRGGGYYNEQFF

J gene: TRBJ1-2
V gene: TRBV6-2/TRBV6-3
CDR3 protein: CASWTAVGGYTF

J gene: TRBJ2-1
V gene: TRBV7-2
CDR3 protein: CASSLERQTYNEQFF

J gene: TRBJ1-6
V gene: TRBV7-2
CDR3 protein: CASSLVGTGGNSPLHF

J gene: TRBJ2-2
V gene: TRBV7-9
CDR3 protein: CASSLEPWAGGELFF

J gene: TRBJ1-5
V gene: TRBV7-9
CDR3 protein: CASSFYYTNQPQHF

J gene: TRBJ1-6
V gene: TRBV19
CDR3 protein: CASSTFRDRNSPLHF

J gene: TRBJ2-5
V gene: TRBV24-1
CDR3 protein: CATRGAGRETQYF

J gene: TRBJ2-5
V gene: TRBV12-3/TRBV12-4
CDR3 protein: CASSFGLETQYF